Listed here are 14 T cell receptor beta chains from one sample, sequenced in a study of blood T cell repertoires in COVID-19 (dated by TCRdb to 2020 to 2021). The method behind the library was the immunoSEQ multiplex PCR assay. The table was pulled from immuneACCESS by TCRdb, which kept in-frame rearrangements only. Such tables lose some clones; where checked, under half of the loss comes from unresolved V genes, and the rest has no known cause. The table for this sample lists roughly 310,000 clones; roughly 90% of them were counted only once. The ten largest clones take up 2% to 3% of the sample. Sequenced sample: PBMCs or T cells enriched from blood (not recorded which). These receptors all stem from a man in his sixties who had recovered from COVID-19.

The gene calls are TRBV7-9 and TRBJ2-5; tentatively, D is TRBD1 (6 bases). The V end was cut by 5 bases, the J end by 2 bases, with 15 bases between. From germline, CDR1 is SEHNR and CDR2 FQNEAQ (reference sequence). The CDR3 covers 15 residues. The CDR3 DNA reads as TGTGCCAGCAGCAGTAGGGACAAAGTACAAGAGACCCAGTACTTC. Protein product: CASSSRDKVQETQYF. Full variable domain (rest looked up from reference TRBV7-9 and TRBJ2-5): DTGVSQNPRHKITKRGQNVTFRCDPISEHNRLYWYRQTLGQGPEFLTYFQNEAQLEKSRLLSDRFSAERPKGSFSTLEIQRTEQGDSAMYLCASSSRDKVQETQYFGPGTRLLVL.

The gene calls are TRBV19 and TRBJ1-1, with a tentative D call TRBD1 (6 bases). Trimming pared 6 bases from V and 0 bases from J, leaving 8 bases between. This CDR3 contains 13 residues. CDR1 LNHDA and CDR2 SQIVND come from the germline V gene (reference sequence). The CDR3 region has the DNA TGTGCCAGTAGCCGGACAGTGAACACTGAAGCTTTCTTT. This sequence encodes CASSRTVNTEAFF.

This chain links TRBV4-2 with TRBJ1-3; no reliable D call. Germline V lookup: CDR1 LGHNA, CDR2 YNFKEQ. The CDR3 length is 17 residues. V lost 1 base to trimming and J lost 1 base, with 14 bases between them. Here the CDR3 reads CASSQVEGYGSGNTIYF. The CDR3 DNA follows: TGTGCCAGCAGCCAAGTCGAGGGCTACGGATCTGGAAACACCATATATTTT.

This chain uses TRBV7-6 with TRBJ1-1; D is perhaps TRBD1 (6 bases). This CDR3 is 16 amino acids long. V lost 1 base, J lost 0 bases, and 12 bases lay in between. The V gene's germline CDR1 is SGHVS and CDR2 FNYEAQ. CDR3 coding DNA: TGTGCCAGCAGCTTAGTTACCCAGGGGCTGAACACTGAAGCTTTCTTT. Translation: CASSLVTQGLNTEAFF. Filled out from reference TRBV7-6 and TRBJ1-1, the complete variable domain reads GAGVSQSPRYKVTKRGQDVALRCDPISGHVSLYWYRQALGQGPEFLTYFNYEAQQDKSGLPNDRFSAERPEGSISTLTIQRTEQRDSAMYRCASSLVTQGLNTEAFFGQGTRLTVV.

CDR3 DNA: TGTGCCAGCAGCCTAGGGGTAGCGGGCGAGCAGTACTTC. Translating it yields CASSLGVAGEQYF. The chain joins TRBV7-6 to TRBJ2-7; TRBD2 aligns across 7 bases. Germline V gene sequence: CDR1 SGHVS, CDR2 FNYEAQ. This CDR3 contains 13 residues. With 5 bases clipped from V and 6 bases from J, the junction kept 7 bases outside the gene matches. The full variable domain, completed using reference TRBV7-6 and TRBJ2-7, is GAGVSQSPRYKVTKRGQDVALRCDPISGHVSLYWYRQALGQGPEFLTYFNYEAQQDKSGLPNDRFSAERPEGSISTLTIQRTEQRDSAMYRCASSLGVAGEQYFGPGTRLTVT.

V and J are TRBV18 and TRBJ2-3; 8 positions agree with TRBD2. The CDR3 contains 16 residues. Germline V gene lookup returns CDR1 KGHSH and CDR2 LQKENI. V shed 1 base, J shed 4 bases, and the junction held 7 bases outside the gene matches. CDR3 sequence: CASSPQRGRVSDTQYF. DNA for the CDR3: TGTGCCAGCTCACCACAGCGGGGGCGAGTCTCAGATACGCAGTATTTT.

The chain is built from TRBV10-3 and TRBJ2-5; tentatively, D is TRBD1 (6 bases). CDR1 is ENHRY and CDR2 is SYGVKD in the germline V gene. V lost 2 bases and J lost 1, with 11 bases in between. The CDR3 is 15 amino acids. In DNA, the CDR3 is TGTGCCATCAGTGAGACAGGGCACTTCCAAGAGACCCAGTACTTC. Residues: CAISETGHFQETQYF.

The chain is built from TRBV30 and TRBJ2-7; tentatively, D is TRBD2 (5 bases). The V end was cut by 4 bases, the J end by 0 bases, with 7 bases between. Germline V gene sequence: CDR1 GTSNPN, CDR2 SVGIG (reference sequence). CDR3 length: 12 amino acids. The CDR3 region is CAWTGNSYEQYF. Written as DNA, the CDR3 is TGTGCCTGGACGGGAAACTCCTACGAGCAGTACTTC. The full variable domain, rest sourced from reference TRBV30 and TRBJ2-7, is SQTIHQWPATLVQPVGSPLSLECTVEGTSNPNLYWYRQAAGRGLQLLFYSVGIGQISSEVPQNLSASRPQDRQFILSSKKLLLSDSGFYLCAWTGNSYEQYFGPGTRLTVT.

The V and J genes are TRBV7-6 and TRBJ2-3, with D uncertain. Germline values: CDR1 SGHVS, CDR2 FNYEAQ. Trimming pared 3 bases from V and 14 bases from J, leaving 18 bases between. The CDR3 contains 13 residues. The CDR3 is CASSFPASPPGYF. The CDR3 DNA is TGTGCCAGCAGCTTCCCCGCGTCTCCGCCCGGGTATTTT.

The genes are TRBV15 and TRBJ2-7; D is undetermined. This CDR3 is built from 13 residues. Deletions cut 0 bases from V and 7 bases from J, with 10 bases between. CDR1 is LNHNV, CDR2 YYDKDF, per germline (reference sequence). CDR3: CATSRDTIGEQYF. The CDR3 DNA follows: TGTGCCACCAGCAGAGATACGATCGGTGAGCAGTACTTC. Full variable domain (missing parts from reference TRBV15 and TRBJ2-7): DAMVIQNPRYQVTQFGKPVTLSCSQTLNHNVMYWYQQKSSQAPKLLFHYYDKDFNNEADTPDNFQSRRPNTSFCFLDIRSPGLGDTAMYLCATSRDTIGEQYFGPGTRLTVT.

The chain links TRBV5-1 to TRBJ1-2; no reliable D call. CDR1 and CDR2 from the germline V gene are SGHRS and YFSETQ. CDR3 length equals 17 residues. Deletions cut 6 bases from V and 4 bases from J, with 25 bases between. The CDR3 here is CASNQATGASFPYGYTF. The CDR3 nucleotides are TGCGCCAGCAATCAAGCTACCGGAGCGTCTTTTCCCTATGGCTACACCTTC.

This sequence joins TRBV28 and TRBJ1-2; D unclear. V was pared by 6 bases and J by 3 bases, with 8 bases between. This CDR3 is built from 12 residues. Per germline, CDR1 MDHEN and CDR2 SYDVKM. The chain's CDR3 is CASSLGYYGYTF. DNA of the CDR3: TGTGCCAGCAGCCTGGGCTACTATGGCTACACCTTC.

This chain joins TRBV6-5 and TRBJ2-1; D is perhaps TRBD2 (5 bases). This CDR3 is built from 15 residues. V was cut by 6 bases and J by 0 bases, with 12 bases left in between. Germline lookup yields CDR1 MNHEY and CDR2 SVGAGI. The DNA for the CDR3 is TGTGCCAGCAGCCCGGACTTAATCTCCTACAATGAGCAGTTCTTC. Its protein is CASSPDLISYNEQFF.

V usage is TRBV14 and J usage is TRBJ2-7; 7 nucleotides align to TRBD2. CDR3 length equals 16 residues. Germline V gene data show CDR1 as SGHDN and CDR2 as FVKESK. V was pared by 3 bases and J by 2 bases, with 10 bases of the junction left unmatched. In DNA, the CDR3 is TGTGCCAGCAGCCACTTAACTAGCGCTAAGGCCTACGAGCAGTACTTC. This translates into CASSHLTSAKAYEQYF.